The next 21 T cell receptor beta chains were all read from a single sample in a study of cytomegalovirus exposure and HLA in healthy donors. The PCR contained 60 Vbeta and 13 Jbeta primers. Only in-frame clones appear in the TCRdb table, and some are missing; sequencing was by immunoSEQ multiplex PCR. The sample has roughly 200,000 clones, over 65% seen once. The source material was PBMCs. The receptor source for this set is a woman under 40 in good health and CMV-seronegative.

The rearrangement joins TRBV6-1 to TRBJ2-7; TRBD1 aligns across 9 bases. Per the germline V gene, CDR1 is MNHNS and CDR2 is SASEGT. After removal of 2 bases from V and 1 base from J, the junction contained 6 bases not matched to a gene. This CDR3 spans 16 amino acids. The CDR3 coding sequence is TGTGCCAGCAGTGAATCCTTAGGACAGGGGTCCTACGAGCAGTACTTC. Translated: CASSESLGQGSYEQYF.

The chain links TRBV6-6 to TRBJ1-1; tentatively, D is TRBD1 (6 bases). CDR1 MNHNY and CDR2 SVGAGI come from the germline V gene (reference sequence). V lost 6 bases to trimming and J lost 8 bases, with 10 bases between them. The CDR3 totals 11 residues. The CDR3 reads CASSQDREAFF. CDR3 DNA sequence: TGTGCCAGCAGCCAAGACAGGGAAGCTTTCTTT.

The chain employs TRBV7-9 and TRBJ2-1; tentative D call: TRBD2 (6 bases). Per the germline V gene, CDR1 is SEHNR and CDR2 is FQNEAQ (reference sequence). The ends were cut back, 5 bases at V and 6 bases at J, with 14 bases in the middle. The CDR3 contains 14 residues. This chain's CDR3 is CASSPGLSGNEQFF. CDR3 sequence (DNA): TGTGCCAGCAGCCCGGGACTGTCTGGCAATGAGCAGTTCTTC.

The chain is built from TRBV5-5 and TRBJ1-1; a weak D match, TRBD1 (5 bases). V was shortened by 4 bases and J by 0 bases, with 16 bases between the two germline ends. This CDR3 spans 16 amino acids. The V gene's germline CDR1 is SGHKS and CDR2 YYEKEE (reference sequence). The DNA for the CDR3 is TGTGCCAGCAGCCTCGGGACTGCGGTGGTGAACACTGAAGCTTTCTTT. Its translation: CASSLGTAVVNTEAFF.

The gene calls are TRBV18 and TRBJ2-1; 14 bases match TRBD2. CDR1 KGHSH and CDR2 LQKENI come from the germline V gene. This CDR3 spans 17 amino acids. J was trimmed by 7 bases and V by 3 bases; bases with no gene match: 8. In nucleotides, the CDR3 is TGTGCCAGCTCACCTCGGACTAGCGGGGGGAAAGGGAATGAGCAGTTCTTC. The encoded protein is CASSPRTSGGKGNEQFF.

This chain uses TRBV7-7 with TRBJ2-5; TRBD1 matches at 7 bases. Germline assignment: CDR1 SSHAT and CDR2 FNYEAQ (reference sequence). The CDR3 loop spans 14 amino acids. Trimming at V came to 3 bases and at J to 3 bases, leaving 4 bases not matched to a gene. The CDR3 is CASSLGQSEETQYF. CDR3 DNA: TGTGCCAGCAGCTTGGGACAGTCGGAAGAGACCCAGTACTTC.

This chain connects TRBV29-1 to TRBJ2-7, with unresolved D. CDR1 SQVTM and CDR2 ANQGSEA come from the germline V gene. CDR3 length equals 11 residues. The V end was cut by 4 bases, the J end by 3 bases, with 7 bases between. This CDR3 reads CSVVADYEQYF. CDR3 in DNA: TGCAGCGTTGTCGCGGACTACGAGCAGTACTTC.

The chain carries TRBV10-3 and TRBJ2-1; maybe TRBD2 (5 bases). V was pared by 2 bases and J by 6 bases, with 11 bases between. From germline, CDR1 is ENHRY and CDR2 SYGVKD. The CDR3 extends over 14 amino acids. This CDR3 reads CAISERERSNEQFF. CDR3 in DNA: TGTGCCATCAGTGAGCGGGAACGGTCCAATGAGCAGTTCTTC.

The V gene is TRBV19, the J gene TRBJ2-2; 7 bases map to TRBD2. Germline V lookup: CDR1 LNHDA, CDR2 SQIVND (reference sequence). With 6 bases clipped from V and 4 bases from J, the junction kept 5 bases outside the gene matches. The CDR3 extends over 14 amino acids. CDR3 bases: TGTGCCAGTAGGCTAGCGGCCGTCACCGGGGAGCTGTTTTTT. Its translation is CASRLAAVTGELFF.

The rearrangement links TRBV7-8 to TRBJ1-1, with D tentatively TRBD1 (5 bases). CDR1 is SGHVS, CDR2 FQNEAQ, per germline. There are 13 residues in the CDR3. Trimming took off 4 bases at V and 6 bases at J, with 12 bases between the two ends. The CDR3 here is CASSWTTRAEAFF. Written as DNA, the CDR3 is TGTGCCAGCAGCTGGACAACACGGGCTGAAGCTTTCTTT.

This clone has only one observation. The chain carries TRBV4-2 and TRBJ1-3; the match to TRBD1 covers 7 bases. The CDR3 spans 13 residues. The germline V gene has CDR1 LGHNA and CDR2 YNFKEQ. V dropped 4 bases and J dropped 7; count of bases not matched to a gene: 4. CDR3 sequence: CASSLRQGNTIYF. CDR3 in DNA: TGTGCCAGCAGCCTACGACAGGGCAACACCATATATTTT.

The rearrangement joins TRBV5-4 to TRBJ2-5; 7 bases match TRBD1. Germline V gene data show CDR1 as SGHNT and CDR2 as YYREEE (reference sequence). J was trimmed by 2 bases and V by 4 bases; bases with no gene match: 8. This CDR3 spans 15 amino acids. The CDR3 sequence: CASSRIPGQQETQYF. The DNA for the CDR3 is TGTGCCAGCAGCCGAATACCGGGACAGCAAGAGACCCAGTACTTC.

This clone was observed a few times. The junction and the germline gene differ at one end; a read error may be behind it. The DNA of the CDR3 is TGTTCCAGCGGACCGAGGGGGTTCAGCTCGCCTAATGAAAAACTGTTTTTT. Its protein is CSSGPRGFSSPNEKLFF. The chain employs TRBV7-9 and TRBJ1-4, with a tentative D call TRBD1 (6 bases). Germline V gives CDR1 SEHNR, CDR2 FQNEAQ (reference sequence). CDR3 size: 17 residues.

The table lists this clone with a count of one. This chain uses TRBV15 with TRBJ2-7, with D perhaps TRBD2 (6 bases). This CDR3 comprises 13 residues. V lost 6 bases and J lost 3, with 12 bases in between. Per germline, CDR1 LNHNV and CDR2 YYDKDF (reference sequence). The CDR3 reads CATRIPGDYEQYF. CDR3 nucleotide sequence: TGTGCCACCAGGATACCGGGAGACTACGAGCAGTACTTC.

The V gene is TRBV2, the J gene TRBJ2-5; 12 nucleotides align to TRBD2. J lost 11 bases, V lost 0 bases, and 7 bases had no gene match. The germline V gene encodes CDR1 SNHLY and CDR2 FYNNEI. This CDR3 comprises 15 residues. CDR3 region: CASSEALAGGLGQYF. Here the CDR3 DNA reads TGTGCCAGCAGTGAAGCGCTAGCGGGGGGGCTCGGGCAGTACTTC.

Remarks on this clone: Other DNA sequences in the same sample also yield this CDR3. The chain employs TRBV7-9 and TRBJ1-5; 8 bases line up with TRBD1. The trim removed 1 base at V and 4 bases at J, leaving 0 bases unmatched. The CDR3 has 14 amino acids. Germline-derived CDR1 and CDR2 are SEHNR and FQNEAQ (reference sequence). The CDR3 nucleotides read TGTGCCAGCAGCTTAGGACAGGGGAATCAGCCCCAGCATTTT. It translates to CASSLGQGNQPQHF.

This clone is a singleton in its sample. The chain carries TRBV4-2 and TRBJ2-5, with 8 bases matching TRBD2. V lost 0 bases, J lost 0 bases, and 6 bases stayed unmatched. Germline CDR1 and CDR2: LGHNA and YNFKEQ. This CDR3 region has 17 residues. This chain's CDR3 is CASSQEGAGVDQETQYF. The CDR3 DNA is TGTGCCAGCAGCCAAGAAGGAGCGGGAGTAGACCAAGAGACCCAGTACTTC.

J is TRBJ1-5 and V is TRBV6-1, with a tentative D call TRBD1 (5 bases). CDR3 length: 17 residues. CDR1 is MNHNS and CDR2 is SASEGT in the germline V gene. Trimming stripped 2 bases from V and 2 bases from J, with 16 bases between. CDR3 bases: TGTGCCAGCAGTGAATTGTCGTTCGGGGGAGGCAATCAGCCCCAGCATTTT. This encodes CASSELSFGGGNQPQHF.

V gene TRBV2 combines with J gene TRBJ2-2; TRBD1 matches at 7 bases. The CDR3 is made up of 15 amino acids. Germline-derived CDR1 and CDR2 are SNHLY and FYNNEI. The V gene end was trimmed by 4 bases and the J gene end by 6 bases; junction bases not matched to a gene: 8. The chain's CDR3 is CASSGRHRGPGELFF. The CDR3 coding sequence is TGTGCCAGCAGTGGAAGGCACAGGGGACCCGGGGAGCTGTTTTTT.

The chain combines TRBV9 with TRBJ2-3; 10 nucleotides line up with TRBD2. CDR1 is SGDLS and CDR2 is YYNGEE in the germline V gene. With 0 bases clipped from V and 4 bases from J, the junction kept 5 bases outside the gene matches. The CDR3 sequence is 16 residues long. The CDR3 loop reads CASSVEGLAVPDTQYF. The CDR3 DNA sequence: TGTGCCAGCAGCGTAGAAGGACTAGCGGTCCCAGATACGCAGTATTTT.

The CDR3 nucleotides are TGTGCCAGCAGTAAAAAGGGGGGGTACCAAGAGACCCAGTACTTC. This translates into CASSKKGGYQETQYF. The chain has TRBV7-9 and TRBJ2-5; D may be TRBD2 (7 bases). V was clipped by 6 bases and J by 0 bases, with 14 bases between them. Germline CDR1 is SEHNR and CDR2 is FQNEAQ (reference sequence). The CDR3 is 15 amino acids.